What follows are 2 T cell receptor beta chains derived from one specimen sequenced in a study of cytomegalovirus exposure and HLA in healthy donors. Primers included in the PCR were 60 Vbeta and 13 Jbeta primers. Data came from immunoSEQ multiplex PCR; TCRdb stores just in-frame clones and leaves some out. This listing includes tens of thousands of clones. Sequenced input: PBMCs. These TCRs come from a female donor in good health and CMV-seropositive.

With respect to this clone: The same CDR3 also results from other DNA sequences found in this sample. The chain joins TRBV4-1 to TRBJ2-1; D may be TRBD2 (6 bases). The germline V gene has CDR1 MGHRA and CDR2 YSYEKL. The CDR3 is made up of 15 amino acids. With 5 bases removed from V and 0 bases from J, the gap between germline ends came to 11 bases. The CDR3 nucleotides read TGCGCCAGCAGCATAGGAGGGAACTCCTACAATGAGCAGTTCTTC. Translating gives CASSIGGNSYNEQFF.

The chain's CDR3 is CASSEMMGGALSYEQYF. The CDR3 coding sequence is TGTGCCAGCAGTGAAATGATGGGGGGAGCCCTCTCCTACGAGCAGTACTTC. The chain couples TRBV6-1 to TRBJ2-7, with a possible D match to TRBD2 (6 bases). The CDR3 contains 17 residues. Germline values: CDR1 MNHNS, CDR2 SASEGT. Trimming cost V 2 bases and J 0 bases, with 17 bases left between them.